The T cell receptor (beta chain) described here comes from a study of blood T cell repertoires in COVID-19. Using immunoSEQ multiplex PCR, the repertoire was profiled, and TCRdb retains in-frame clones only, with some absent. This table has about 210,000 clones, about 81% appearing once. J gave up 7 bases and V 7 bases, and 10 bases lay outside the gene matches. Germline V gives CDR1 MNHEY, CDR2 SVGAGI. CDR3 length: 15 residues. Across about two dozen US areas, participants ranged in age from roughly 18 to 89 years. Recovery among Cohort 3 donors was established by two negative PCRs, clearance, or symptom resolution.

This TCR derives from a man in his forties who had recovered from COVID-19. The sequenced sample consisted of PBMCs or T cells enriched from blood (not recorded which). V is TRBV6-5 and J is TRBJ2-2; 9 nucleotides align to TRBD1. The CDR3 region is CASNRGRSSDGELFF. The CDR3 nucleotides are TGTGCCAGCAACAGGGGGCGTAGCTCTGACGGGGAGCTGTTTTTT.